The 31 T cell receptor beta chains in this list originate from one sample, sequenced in a study of PD-1 blockade in mismatch repair-deficient tumors. Assay used: immunoSEQ multiplex PCR; TCRdb lists only in-frame clones, some missing. The table shows around 9,400 clones, with roughly 85% occurring only once. The specimen was PBMCs, collected just under 47 weeks after starting pembrolizumab. The receptors come from an adult with mismatch repair-deficient cancer.

The V call is TRBV29-1, the J call TRBJ2-3; D might be TRBD1 (6 bases). Germline V gene data show CDR1 as SQVTM and CDR2 as ANQGSEA. V was shortened by 5 bases and J by 3 bases, with 15 bases between the two germline ends. This CDR3 comprises 14 residues. CDR3 DNA: TGCAGCGTTAGCAAGACAGGAGGAACAGATACGCAGTATTTT. This translates into CSVSKTGGTDTQYF.

The V gene is TRBV4-2, the J gene TRBJ2-7, with TRBD1 matching 8 bases. J was trimmed by 6 bases and V by 7 bases; bases with no gene match: 17. This CDR3 is built from 16 residues. The V gene's germline CDR1 is LGHNA and CDR2 YNFKEQ. CDR3 sequence (DNA): TGTGCCAGCACCCCCTCAGATCAGGGGGCGCGGGCCGAGCAGTACTTC. This sequence encodes CASTPSDQGARAEQYF.

Here the CDR3 DNA reads TGTGCCAGCAGTTTCGCGGGAGTTTCTTCTTACGAGCAGTACTTC. It is translated as CASSFAGVSSYEQYF. This chain links TRBV28 with TRBJ2-7, with 7 positions matching TRBD2. The CDR3 is 15 residues long. Germline CDR1 reads MDHEN; CDR2 reads SYDVKM. With V trimmed by 3 bases and J by 4 bases, 9 bases remained unmatched.

The chain uses TRBV18 and TRBJ2-6; possibly TRBD2 for D (5 bases). Germline V gene lookup returns CDR1 KGHSH and CDR2 LQKENI. The CDR3 contains 19 residues. Trimming stripped 2 bases from V and 0 bases from J, with 17 bases between. As DNA, the CDR3 is TGTGCCAGCTCACCATTCCAAGTCTCTAGCCCCTCTGGGGCCAACGTCCTGACTTTC. Its protein is CASSPFQVSSPSGANVLTF. Based on the CDR3 plus reference TRBV18 and TRBJ2-6, the full variable domain is NAGVMQNPRHLVRRRGQEARLRCSPMKGHSHVYWYRQLPEEGLKFMVYLQKENIIDESGMPKERFSAEFPKEGPSILRIQQVVRGDSAAYFCASSPFQVSSPSGANVLTFGAGSRLTVL.

The rearrangement links TRBV5-5 to TRBJ1-2; D unclear. Germline CDR1 reads SGHKS; CDR2 reads YYEKEE (reference sequence). With 4 bases removed from V and 1 base from J, the gap between germline ends came to 17 bases. The CDR3 runs 16 residues. This chain's CDR3 is CASSRLGPGVNYGYTF. The CDR3 DNA follows: TGTGCCAGCAGCCGACTAGGTCCAGGAGTTAACTATGGCTACACCTTC.

The J gene is TRBJ2-2, the V gene TRBV7-6; TRBD2 matches 12 bases. From germline, CDR1 is SGHVS and CDR2 FNYEAQ. The junction had 2 bases not matched to a gene; V was cut back by 5 bases and J by 1 base. This CDR3 spans 16 amino acids. The CDR3 DNA reads as TGTGCCAGCAGCCCACTAGCGGGAGGGAACACCGGGGAGCTGTTTTTT. It codes for CASSPLAGGNTGELFF.

The chain carries TRBV30 and TRBJ1-1; TRBD1 aligns across 8 bases. This CDR3 contains 13 residues. Per germline, CDR1 GTSNPN and CDR2 SVGIG (reference sequence). The V segment lost 4 bases and the J segment 9 bases; nucleotides outside the gene matches: 10. CDR3 coding DNA: TGTGCCTGGATACGACCGGGACAGGAAAAAGCTTTCTTT. This sequence encodes CAWIRPGQEKAFF.

The V and J genes are TRBV7-3 and TRBJ2-1; TRBD2 aligns across 10 bases. Germline V gene data show CDR1 as SGHTA and CDR2 as FQGTGA. The CDR3 sequence is 16 residues long. V gave up 4 bases and J gave up 4 bases; unmatched junction bases: 7. DNA of the CDR3: TGTGCCAGCAGCTCATCAGCGGGAGGGTCATACAATGAGCAGTTCTTC. Protein product: CASSSSAGGSYNEQFF.

The gene calls are TRBV10-3 and TRBJ1-6; 7 nucleotides align to TRBD1. This CDR3 spans 12 amino acids. Germline V gives CDR1 ENHRY, CDR2 SYGVKD. The trim removed 8 bases at V and 7 bases at J, leaving 2 bases unmatched. CDR3 loop: CAISGGNSPLHF. Here the CDR3 DNA reads TGTGCCATCTCAGGGGGAAATTCACCCCTCCACTTT.

The chain uses TRBV5-1 and TRBJ2-7; tentatively, D is TRBD1 (5 bases). Germline-derived CDR1 and CDR2 are SGHRS and YFSETQ. V was cut by 0 bases and J by 2 bases, with 12 bases left in between. The CDR3 length is 15 residues. The CDR3 sequence: CASSLDGQGPYEQYF. For the CDR3, the DNA is TGCGCCAGCAGCTTGGACGGGCAGGGCCCCTACGAGCAGTACTTC.

The CDR3 DNA sequence: TGCGCCAGCAGCGGGAATAGCGAGGGCGGGGAGCTGTTTTTT. Residues: CASSGNSEGGELFF. The chain employs TRBV5-1 and TRBJ2-2; possible D gene TRBD2, 5 bases. Trimming pared 4 bases from V and 7 bases from J, leaving 14 bases between. The CDR3 consists of 14 residues. CDR1 and CDR2 from the germline V gene are SGHRS and YFSETQ.

The chain recombines TRBV6-5 with TRBJ2-1, with 10 bases aligning to TRBD2. Germline loops: CDR1 MNHEY, CDR2 SVGAGI. The ends lost 3 bases at V and 5 bases at J; junction bases unmatched: 7. CDR3 length: 16 amino acids. The CDR3 DNA is TGTGCCAGCAGTTATTCTAGCGGGAGAACCAACAATGAGCAGTTCTTC. Translation: CASSYSSGRTNNEQFF.

The chain recombines TRBV5-1 with TRBJ1-1; unclear D gene. Germline-derived CDR1 and CDR2 are SGHRS and YFSETQ. The V and J ends lost 0 bases and 2 bases respectively, with 17 bases between them. The CDR3 is made up of 17 amino acids. This CDR3 is CASSLDRRQNLNTEAFF. The CDR3 region has the DNA TGCGCCAGCAGCTTGGACAGACGGCAAAATCTCAACACTGAAGCTTTCTTT.

The rearrangement uses TRBV28 and TRBJ2-7; TRBD1 matches 9 bases. Germline CDR1 MDHEN, CDR2 SYDVKM. The CDR3 consists of 14 residues. V shed 5 bases, J shed 7 bases, and the junction held 9 bases outside the gene matches. CDR3 sequence reads: CASSPGQGLQEQYF. The CDR3 coding sequence is TGTGCCAGCAGTCCGGGACAGGGCCTCCAGGAGCAGTACTTC.

The chain employs TRBV18 and TRBJ2-1; the match to TRBD2 covers 14 bases. The CDR3 runs to 16 residues. CDR1 is KGHSH, CDR2 LQKENI, per germline. The junction had 4 bases not matched to a gene; V was cut back by 3 bases and J by 6 bases. CDR3 sequence (DNA): TGTGCCAGCTCACCGCCGGGACTAGCGGGAGCCAATGAGCAGTTCTTC. It is translated as CASSPPGLAGANEQFF. The full variable domain, in which reference TRBV18 and TRBJ2-1 provide the parts outside the CDR3, is NAGVMQNPRHLVRRRGQEARLRCSPMKGHSHVYWYRQLPEEGLKFMVYLQKENIIDESGMPKERFSAEFPKEGPSILRIQQVVRGDSAAYFCASSPPGLAGANEQFFGPGTRLTVL.

This chain joins TRBV5-1 and TRBJ1-4, with 7 nucleotides matching TRBD1. Germline trimming cut 4 bases from V and 2 bases from J; bases unmatched to any gene: 11. From germline, CDR1 is SGHRS and CDR2 YFSETQ. The CDR3 is 17 amino acids. Here the CDR3 reads CASSPRTGIATNEKLFF. Written as DNA, the CDR3 is TGCGCCAGCAGCCCCCGGACAGGCATCGCTACTAATGAAAAACTGTTTTTT.

This chain links TRBV29-1 with TRBJ1-5; TRBD1 might be the D (6 bases). V dropped 4 bases and J dropped 1 base, with 14 bases sitting between them. Germline V CDR1 and CDR2: SQVTM, ANQGSEA. This CDR3 is 15 amino acids long. Written as DNA, the CDR3 is TGCAGCGTTGGGATAGGGGGAAGGAGCAATCAGCCCCAGCATTTT. Its translation: CSVGIGGRSNQPQHF.

V usage is TRBV5-5 and J usage is TRBJ1-6; TRBD1 matches 9 bases. In germline, CDR1 is SGHKS, CDR2 YYEKEE (reference sequence). The junction had 13 bases not matched to a gene; V was cut back by 5 bases and J by 10 bases. The CDR3 consists of 16 residues. The CDR3 nucleotides read TGTGCCAGCAGTTTTAACTCCCGGACAGGGGAATCACCCCTCCACTTT. It specifies CASSFNSRTGESPLHF.

The genes are TRBV29-1 and TRBJ1-1; D may be TRBD1 (5 bases). The CDR3 contains 14 residues. V lost 5 bases to trimming and J lost 3 bases, with 16 bases between them. Germline values: CDR1 SQVTM, CDR2 ANQGSEA. The CDR3 sequence: CSVPGTIMDTEAFF. The CDR3 DNA follows: TGCAGCGTTCCTGGGACTATTATGGACACTGAAGCTTTCTTT.

The J gene is TRBJ2-7, the V gene TRBV7-2, with 9 bases identical to TRBD2. Trimming at V came to 5 bases and at J to 3 bases, leaving 5 bases not matched to a gene. This CDR3 is built from 14 residues. Germline V gene data show CDR1 as SGHTA and CDR2 as FQGNSA. In DNA form, the CDR3 reads TGTGCCAGCAGCCCTAGCGGGAACCACTACGAGCAGTACTTC. Its translation is CASSPSGNHYEQYF.

This rearrangement joins TRBV2 to TRBJ1-6; D unclear. This CDR3 has 15 amino acids. The germline CDR1 and CDR2 sequences are SNHLY and FYNNEI. V lost 3 bases and J lost 0, with 6 bases in between. The CDR3 DNA sequence: TGTGCCAGCAGTGATAGGAGCTCCTATAATTCACCCCTCCACTTT. It translates to CASSDRSSYNSPLHF.

V and J are TRBV2 and TRBJ2-1; D is unclear. The CDR3 runs to 12 residues. V lost 5 bases and J 4 bases, leaving 6 bases between the germline ends. Germline-derived CDR1 and CDR2 are SNHLY and FYNNEI. This chain's CDR3 is CASSFNYNEQFF. CDR3 DNA sequence: TGTGCCAGCAGTTTTAATTACAATGAGCAGTTCTTC.

The chain carries TRBV15 and TRBJ2-3; D is undetermined. This CDR3 is 14 amino acids long. Germline CDR1 reads LNHNV; CDR2 reads YYDKDF (reference sequence). V lost 0 bases to trimming and J lost 7 bases, with 11 bases between them. The CDR3 region is CATSRDLGKNTQYF. CDR3 coding DNA: TGTGCCACCAGCAGAGATCTCGGTAAAAATACGCAGTATTTT.

The CDR3, as DNA: TGCGCCAGCAGCTTGGCTTCGATCGACAGGGGAGTAGGCTACACCTTC. It translates to CASSLASIDRGVGYTF. The gene calls are TRBV5-1 and TRBJ1-2, with TRBD1 identical over 8 bases. The germline CDR1 and CDR2 sequences are SGHRS and YFSETQ. With V trimmed by 0 bases and J by 8 bases, 12 bases remained unmatched. This CDR3 is 16 amino acids long. The whole variable domain, filled in from reference TRBV5-1 and TRBJ1-2, reads KAGVTQTPRYLIKTRGQQVTLSCSPISGHRSVSWYQQTPGQGLQFLFEYFSETQRNKGNFPGRFSGRQFSNSRSEMNVSTLELGDSALYLCASSLASIDRGVGYTFGSGTRLTVV.

This clone was observed a handful of times. The rearrangement joins TRBV19 to TRBJ2-7; 9 positions agree with TRBD1. J was trimmed by 2 bases and V by 5 bases; bases with no gene match: 4. The V gene's germline CDR1 is LNHDA and CDR2 SQIVND (reference sequence). The CDR3 spans 14 residues. The CDR3 spells CASSYRGPTYEQYF. The CDR3 DNA follows: TGTGCCAGTAGTTACAGGGGGCCAACCTACGAGCAGTACTTC.

The chain has TRBV10-1 and TRBJ1-1; D gene unclear. The germline V gene encodes CDR1 WNHNN and CDR2 SYGVQD (reference sequence). Trimming stripped 2 bases from V and 6 bases from J, with 13 bases between. The CDR3 runs to 14 residues. CDR3 residues: CASSERSGDPEAFF. The CDR3 DNA reads TGCGCCAGCAGTGAGCGAAGCGGGGATCCTGAAGCTTTCTTT.

The chain couples TRBV9 to TRBJ2-1; 7 nucleotides align to TRBD2. CDR1 is SGDLS and CDR2 is YYNGEE in the germline V gene. Germline trimming cut 2 bases from V and 3 bases from J; bases unmatched to any gene: 5. The CDR3 is made up of 15 amino acids. CDR3 in amino acids: CASSVAGVHYNEQFF. The CDR3 DNA reads as TGTGCCAGCAGCGTGGCGGGAGTCCACTACAATGAGCAGTTCTTC.

The V gene is TRBV16, the J gene TRBJ2-1; D unresolved. With 0 bases removed from V and 7 bases from J, the gap between germline ends came to 10 bases. The CDR3 covers 14 residues. The V gene's germline CDR1 is KGHSY and CDR2 FQNENV. The CDR3: CASSQSSSRNEQFF. The DNA of the CDR3 is TGTGCCAGCAGCCAATCTAGTTCTAGGAATGAGCAGTTCTTC.

V usage is TRBV28 and J usage is TRBJ1-2; D remains unclear. The CDR3 is 14 amino acids. Germline V gene lookup returns CDR1 MDHEN and CDR2 SYDVKM. V lost 7 bases and J lost 1, with 13 bases in between. CDR3 loop: CASKYGAFNYGYTF. In nucleotides, the CDR3 is TGTGCCAGCAAGTACGGAGCCTTTAACTATGGCTACACCTTC.

This sequence joins TRBV11-3 and TRBJ1-3; tentative D call: TRBD1 (5 bases). Germline CDR1 is SGHNT and CDR2 is YENEEA. The CDR3 loop spans 15 amino acids. The germline V and J ends were trimmed by 2 bases and 3 bases, with 11 bases remaining between them. DNA for the CDR3: TGTGCCAGCAGCTTATTAGGGGAAAGTGGAAACACCATATATTTT. Amino acid sequence: CASSLLGESGNTIYF. Full variable domain (rest looked up from reference TRBV11-3 and TRBJ1-3): EAGVVQSPRYKIIEKKQPVAFWCNPISGHNTLYWYLQNLGQGPELLIRYENEEAVDDSQLPKDRFSAERLKGVDSTLKIQPAELGDSAVYLCASSLLGESGNTIYFGEGSWLTVV.

This clone was counted only a few times. The chain couples TRBV9 to TRBJ2-7; possible D gene TRBD2, 6 bases. This CDR3 is built from 14 residues. Trimming took off 4 bases at V and 5 bases at J, with 16 bases between the two ends. Germline CDR1 SGDLS, CDR2 YYNGEE. The CDR3 region is CASSPTSFGNEQYF. DNA of the CDR3: TGTGCCAGCAGCCCGACTAGTTTTGGCAACGAGCAGTACTTC.